The subject of this entry is one T cell receptor beta chain. This clone was detected a few times. The antigen it recognizes is unknown. Base qualities are not provided; no much larger clone lies one nucleotide away. The sample comes from a study of blood T cell repertoires in COVID-19 (dated by TCRdb to the early 2020s). As for the study more broadly: Collaborator samples came from the United States, Italy and Spain and covered acute and convalescent phases of COVID-19. Samples came from the ongoing ImmuneRACE study (first 160 participants) plus 1,254 subjects from 6 global collaborators. A freely available public database, intended as a resource for researchers studying the immune response to SARS-CoV-2, is where the repertoires were released. The material from the prospective study consisted of cDNA or gDNA derived from T cells, B-cell-depleted T cells, or PBMCs. Where available, HLA class I and class II types were taken from metadata supplied by the sample provider and were not determined by assay-based typing. The dataset comprised deeply sampled blood TCRbeta repertoires from subjects exposed to, actively infected with, or recovered from COVID-19. Nearly every sample came with metadata listing a de-identified subject ID, COVID-19 status, age in years and sex.

Collaborating institutions collected whole blood in K2EDTA tubes following their own protocols. For TCRbeta analysis, collaborators shipped samples as frozen whole blood, isolated PBMCs, or DNA extracted from either of those sample types. Study-level results and caveats: Clinical and demographic metadata were provided uncurated, with the amount varying by source and participant.

The CDR3 contains 13 residues, cysteine and phenylalanine counted. Only the CDR3 DNA stays, 39 bases, in frame from base 1. The germline V gene (reference sequence) gives CDR1 as SGHAT and CDR2 as FQDESV. Trimming removed 7 bases from V and 5 bases from J, leaving 14 bases between the germline ends. TCRbeta CDR3 regions were amplified from genomic DNA using the immunoSEQ Assay, a bias-controlled multiplex PCR. As for how the authors treated the data: Nucleated cell counts per sample were estimated from amplification of reference gene primers within the assay. To quantify the absolute abundance of each unique TCRbeta CDR3 rearrangement, sequence reads were collapsed and filtered. For each sample, productive Simpson clonality was calculated by taking the square root of Simpson's diversity index across productive rearrangements. Drawn from immuneACCESS, this table holds only the in-frame rearrangements with V and J called that TCRdb kept. Clones are partly lost; checked studies trace under half to an unresolved V gene and leave the rest unexplained. V and J calls and clone size come straight from that table; D and trimming were deduced from the DNA. The sample has approximately 76,000 clones on record, about 86% of them singletons. The ten largest make up over 35% of the sample.

This receptor chain uses TRBV11-1 and TRBJ1-1, and TRBD1 may be the D gene, going by 6 matching bases. The sequenced material came from peripheral blood. The origin of this receptor is a man older than 75 with active or convalescent COVID-19. CDR3 sequence: CASTETGFTEAFF. The nucleotide sequence reads as follows: TGTGCCAGCACGGAGACAGGTTTTACTGAAGCTTTCTTT.